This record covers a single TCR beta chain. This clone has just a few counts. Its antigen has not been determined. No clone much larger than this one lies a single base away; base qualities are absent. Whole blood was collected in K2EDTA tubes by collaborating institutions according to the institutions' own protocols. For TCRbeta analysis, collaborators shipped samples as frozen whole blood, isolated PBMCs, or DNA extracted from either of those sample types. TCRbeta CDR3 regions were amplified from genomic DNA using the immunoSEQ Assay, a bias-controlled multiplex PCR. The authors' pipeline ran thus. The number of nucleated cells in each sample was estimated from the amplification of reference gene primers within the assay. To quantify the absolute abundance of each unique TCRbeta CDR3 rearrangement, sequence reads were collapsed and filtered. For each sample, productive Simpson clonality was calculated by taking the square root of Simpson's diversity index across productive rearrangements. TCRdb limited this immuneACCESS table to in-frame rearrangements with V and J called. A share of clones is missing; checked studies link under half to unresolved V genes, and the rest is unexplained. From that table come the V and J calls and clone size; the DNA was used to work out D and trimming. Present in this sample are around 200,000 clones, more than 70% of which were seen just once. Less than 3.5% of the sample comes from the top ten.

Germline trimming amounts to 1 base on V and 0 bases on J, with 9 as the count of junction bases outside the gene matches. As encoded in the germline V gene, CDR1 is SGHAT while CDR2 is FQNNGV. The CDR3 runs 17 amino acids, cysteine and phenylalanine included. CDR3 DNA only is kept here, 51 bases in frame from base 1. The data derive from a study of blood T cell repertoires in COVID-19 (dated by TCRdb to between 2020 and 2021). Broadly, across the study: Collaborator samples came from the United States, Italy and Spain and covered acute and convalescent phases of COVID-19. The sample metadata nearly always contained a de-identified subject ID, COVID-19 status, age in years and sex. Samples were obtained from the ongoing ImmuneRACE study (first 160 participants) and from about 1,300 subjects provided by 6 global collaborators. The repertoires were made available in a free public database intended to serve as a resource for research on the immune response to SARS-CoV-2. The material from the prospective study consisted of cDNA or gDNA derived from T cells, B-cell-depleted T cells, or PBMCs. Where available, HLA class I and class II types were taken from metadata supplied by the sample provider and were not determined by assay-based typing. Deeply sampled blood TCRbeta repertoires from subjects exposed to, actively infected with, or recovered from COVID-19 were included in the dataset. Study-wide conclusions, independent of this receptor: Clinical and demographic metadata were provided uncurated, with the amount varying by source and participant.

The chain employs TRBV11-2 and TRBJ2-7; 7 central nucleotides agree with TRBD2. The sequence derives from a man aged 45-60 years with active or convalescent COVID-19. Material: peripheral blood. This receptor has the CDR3 CASSLGLGWEGSYEQYF. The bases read TGTGCCAGCAGCTTAGGGCTTGGATGGGAGGGCTCCTACGAGCAGTACTTC.